A selection of T cell receptor beta chains follows, all from one sample in a study of blood T cell repertoires in COVID-19. Assay used: immunoSEQ multiplex PCR; TCRdb lists only in-frame clones, some missing. The data hold under 200,000 clones, with 82% observed a single time. Sequencing input: PBMCs or T cells enriched from blood (not recorded which). All receptors derive from a man aged 55 to 69 who had recovered from COVID-19. The CDR3 runs from the conserved cysteine through the conserved F or W. The D gene is left open where the match is weak. Size is omitted from some rows. Given values are once, few, many or a class for expanded clones.

TRBJ1-2,NA,TRBV11-2,few,TGTGCCAGCAGCCTAGTGGGCCAGGGGTCTAACTATGGCTACACCTTC,CASSLVGQGSNYGYTF
TRBJ1-4,NA,TRBV28,NA,TGTGCCAGCAGTTTGGTTTCCCGACGGACAGTGGGGAGAGAAAAACTGTTTTTT,CASSLVSRRTVGREKLFF
TRBJ1-2,TRBD1,TRBV5-5,few,TGTGCCAGCGGCGCTCCCGGACAGGGGCGCCCGTCTAACTATGGCTACACCTTC,CASGAPGQGRPSNYGYTF
TRBJ2-2,NA,TRBV11-3,NA,TGTGCCAGCAGCCTCCAAGGCGGAACCTCAAACACCGGGGAGCTGTTTTTT,CASSLQGGTSNTGELFF
TRBJ1-2,NA,TRBV6-5,NA,TGTGCCAGCAGTTACTACGAGGACAGAAACTATGGCTACACCTTC,CASSYYEDRNYGYTF
TRBJ2-2,NA,TRBV14,NA,TGTGCCAGCAGCCCAACTAGAGCCGGGGAGCTGTTTTTT,CASSPTRAGELFF
TRBJ2-3,TRBD1,TRBV27,NA,TGTGCCAGCAGTAGAACAGGGGGCACAGATACGCAGTATTTT,CASSRTGGTDTQYF
TRBJ1-6,NA,TRBV19,once,TGTGCCAGTAGTATGCGGGGTGCGCATTCACCCCTCCACTTT,CASSMRGAHSPLHF
TRBJ2-5,TRBD2,TRBV9,NA,TGTGCCAGCAGCGACGAGGGACTAGCGGGACAAGAGACCCAGTACTTC,CASSDEGLAGQETQYF
TRBJ2-7,NA,TRBV6-5,NA,TGTGCCAGCACCTTCACCCGCGGCCACTACGAGCAGTACTTC,CASTFTRGHYEQYF
TRBJ2-3,TRBD1,TRBV18,NA,TGTGCCAGCTCAGCATACAGGGGACGACCGGTAGATACGCAGTATTTT,CASSAYRGRPVDTQYF
TRBJ2-3,TRBD2,TRBV7-2,NA,TGTGCCAGCGGTAGCGGGGGGGCAGATACGCAGTATTTT,CASGSGGADTQYF
TRBJ2-1,TRBD1,TRBV28,NA,TGTGCCAGCAGCCCATCCGGGACAGGGGGCAATGAGCAGTTCTTC,CASSPSGTGGNEQFF
TRBJ2-7,NA,TRBV27,NA,TGTGCCAGCAGTTTGATTGCAGGTACATCCGAGCAGTACTTC,CASSLIAGTSEQYF
TRBJ1-1,TRBD1,TRBV7-8,NA,TGTGCCAGCAGCTTAGGGACAGGATCAGAAGAGAACACTGAAGCTTTCTTT,CASSLGTGSEENTEAFF
TRBJ2-1,NA,TRBV19,NA,TGTGCCGCTGGCCAGACAAGAGGGGGGGACAATGAGCAGTTCTTC,CAAGQTRGGDNEQFF
TRBJ1-5,TRBD1,TRBV11-2,NA,TGTGCCAGCAGCTTCGGGACAGGGGAGGTGGGCAATCAGCCCCAGCATTTT,CASSFGTGEVGNQPQHF
TRBJ2-5,NA,TRBV28,NA,TGTGCCAGCAGTTTACAAGGGGCCCCTGAGACCCAGTACTTC,CASSLQGAPETQYF
TRBJ1-1,NA,TRBV29-1,NA,TGCAGTCATACCGCCCAGGGGTACGGTGAAGCTTTCTTT,CSHTAQGYGEAFF
TRBJ2-3,NA,TRBV28,few,TGTGCCAGCAGTTTACTCAGGGAAGATACGCAGTATTTT,CASSLLREDTQYF
TRBJ1-4,TRBD1,TRBV7-7,NA,TGTGCCAGCAGCTTACTAAACCGGGACAGGGATGAAAAACTGTTTTTT,CASSLLNRDRDEKLFF
TRBJ1-6,TRBD1,TRBV6-5,NA,TGTGCCAGCAGTATTGGGACAGCCTATAATTCACCCCTCCACTTT,CASSIGTAYNSPLHF
TRBJ1-1,NA,TRBV7-9,NA,TGTGCCAGCAGCTTAGAGTGGGGCTTCGTTGGGGAAACTGAAGCTTTCTTT,CASSLEWGFVGETEAFF
TRBJ1-1,TRBD1,TRBV9,NA,TGTGCCAGCAGCGGGGGGGATAAGGACAGGGGAAAAAACACTGAAGCTTTCTTT,CASSGGDKDRGKNTEAFF
TRBJ2-3,TRBD1,TRBV28,NA,TGTGCCAGCAGTTCGAACAGACAGGGAGCAGATACGCAGTATTTT,CASSSNRQGADTQYF